This entry lists 18 T cell receptor beta chains sequenced from one sample in a study of radiotherapy plus CTLA-4 blockade in lung cancer (dated by TCRdb to 2017 to 2018). Libraries were built with the immunoSEQ multiplex PCR assay. Entries here come from immuneACCESS through TCRdb and include only in-frame sequences with V and J called. Some clones fail to appear in such tables; in the studies checked, an unresolved V gene covers under half of the shortfall, and the cause of the remainder is unknown. The sample contains about 60,000 clones, about 80% of them found a single time. Of the sample, around 4.2% is held by the ten largest clones. This specimen consisted of peripheral blood, obtained from a patient treated with radiotherapy plus ipilimumab. All receptors come from a human donor with non-small cell lung cancer who had a partial response to radiotherapy plus ipilimumab.

This chain joins TRBV6-1 and TRBJ1-3; a possible D gene is TRBD1 (5 bases). The germline CDR1 and CDR2 sequences are MNHNS and SASEGT. The CDR3 covers 15 residues. The germline V and J ends were trimmed by 2 bases and 4 bases, with 12 bases remaining between them. CDR3: CASSERGSTGNTIYF. CDR3 in DNA: TGTGCCAGCAGTGAAAGGGGTTCCACGGGAAACACCATATATTTT.

Details on this clone: One end of the junction is discordant with germline, which a read error may explain. This chain connects TRBV11-2 to TRBJ2-3; D ambiguous. Looked up from germline, CDR1 is SGHAT and CDR2 is FQNNGV. This CDR3 is 11 amino acids long. CDR3 in DNA: TGTGCCACCAGCTTCGGGGATACGCAGTATTTT. Its translation: CATSFGDTQYF.

This chain uses TRBV5-1 with TRBJ2-7, with TRBD2 matching over 8 bases. Germline assignment: CDR1 SGHRS and CDR2 YFSETQ. J gave up 2 bases and V 0 bases, and 7 bases lay outside the gene matches. The CDR3 spans 16 residues. This chain's CDR3 is CASSLDGTRFAYEQYF. The CDR3, as DNA: TGCGCCAGCAGCTTGGATGGGACTAGATTCGCCTACGAGCAGTACTTC.

The J gene is TRBJ2-4, the V gene TRBV4-2; 13 bases fit TRBD2. This CDR3 comprises 18 residues. The V gene end was trimmed by 4 bases and the J gene end by 1 base; junction bases not matched to a gene: 7. Germline lookup yields CDR1 LGHNA and CDR2 YNFKEQ. CDR3: CASSPTSGGAVAKNIQYF. CDR3 bases: TGTGCCAGCAGCCCCACTAGCGGGGGGGCCGTGGCCAAAAACATTCAGTACTTC.

V usage is TRBV7-2 and J usage is TRBJ2-2; D not certain. The CDR3 is made up of 15 amino acids. Trimming shortened V by 5 bases and J by 5 bases, and 15 bases separated the two germline ends. CDR1 is SGHTA and CDR2 is FQGNSA in the germline V gene. Here the CDR3 reads CASSLELGKTGELFF. As DNA, the CDR3 is TGTGCCAGCAGCCTAGAGTTGGGCAAAACCGGGGAGCTGTTTTTT.

The CDR3 DNA reads TGTGCCAGCAGCTTAGCACGGGCAGATACGCAGTATTTT. This codes for CASSLARADTQYF. The rearrangement uses TRBV7-8 and TRBJ2-3; D call uncertain. The germline CDR1 and CDR2 sequences are SGHVS and FQNEAQ. The CDR3 is 13 amino acids. V was clipped by 0 bases and J by 4 bases, with 5 bases between them. Full variable domain (missing parts from reference TRBV7-8 and TRBJ2-3): GAGVSQSPRYKVAKRGQDVALRCDPISGHVSLFWYQQALGQGPEFLTYFQNEAQLDKSGLPSDRFFAERPEGSVSTLKIQRTQQEDSAVYLCASSLARADTQYFGPGTRLTVL.

The V and J genes are TRBV7-2 and TRBJ2-3; tentative D call: TRBD2 (5 bases). V lost 1 base, J lost 3 bases, and 14 bases lay in between. The CDR3 runs to 16 residues. Germline V CDR1 and CDR2: SGHTA, FQGNSA. The CDR3 coding sequence is TGTGCCAGCAGCTTAGTCCGGGGTAGGAAGACAGATACGCAGTATTTT. As protein: CASSLVRGRKTDTQYF.

This chain uses TRBV6-1 with TRBJ2-1; 9 bases are a match to TRBD2. The germline gives CDR1 MNHNS, CDR2 SASEGT. V trimming: 4 bases; J trimming: 3 bases; junction bases outside the gene matches: 10. The length of the CDR3 is 17 residues. The CDR3 DNA reads TGTGCCAGCAGTGGCCAGGGCGGGGGGGGTTTCTACAATGAGCAGTTCTTC. Its translation is CASSGQGGGGFYNEQFF.

This clone has more than one count but fewer than ten. The chain recombines TRBV19 with TRBJ2-3; tentative D call: TRBD2 (6 bases). V lost 3 bases to trimming and J lost 4 bases, with 11 bases between them. Germline V CDR1 and CDR2: LNHDA, SQIVND (reference sequence). This CDR3 is built from 14 residues. The DNA for the CDR3 is TGTGCCAGTAGTATTGCCCTAGCGTCAGATACGCAGTATTTT. It is translated as CASSIALASDTQYF. The whole variable domain, filled in from reference TRBV19 and TRBJ2-3, reads DGGITQSPKYLFRKEGQNVTLSCEQNLNHDAMYWYRQDPGQGLRLIYYSQIVNDFQKGDIAEGYSVSREKKESFPLTVTSAQKNPTAFYLCASSIALASDTQYFGPGTRLTVL.

V gene TRBV5-1 combines with J gene TRBJ1-4; 12 bases match TRBD1. In germline, CDR1 is SGHRS, CDR2 YFSETQ. The J segment lost 3 bases and the V segment lost 4 bases, leaving 4 bases of the junction unmatched. The CDR3 length is 16 residues. The CDR3: CASSTGQGAANEKLFF. CDR3 sequence (DNA): TGCGCCAGCAGCACGGGACAGGGGGCTGCTAATGAAAAACTGTTTTTT.

The chain recombines TRBV2 with TRBJ2-7, with 7 bases matching TRBD2. The length of the CDR3 is 13 residues. Germline V gene data show CDR1 as SNHLY and CDR2 as FYNNEI. V gave up 7 bases and J gave up 6 bases; unmatched junction bases: 9. CDR3 loop: CASKPGLQREQYF. The CDR3 region has the DNA TGTGCCAGCAAGCCGGGACTACAGCGCGAGCAGTACTTC.

The V gene is TRBV2, the J gene TRBJ1-2; no clear D gene. The V end was cut by 4 bases, the J end by 2 bases, with 8 bases between. The CDR3 loop spans 13 amino acids. Germline V lookup: CDR1 SNHLY, CDR2 FYNNEI. The CDR3: CASSVSGNYGYTF. In DNA form, the CDR3 reads TGTGCCAGCAGTGTGTCAGGCAACTATGGCTACACCTTC.

Only a few counts were recorded for this clone. J is TRBJ2-2 and V is TRBV2, with D maybe TRBD2 (5 bases). The CDR3 totals 13 residues. CDR1 and CDR2 from the germline V gene are SNHLY and FYNNEI. The V end was cut by 6 bases, the J end by 1 base, with 6 bases between. Here the CDR3 DNA reads TGTGCCAGCAGGGGAGTGAACACCGGGGAGCTGTTTTTT. Translating it yields CASRGVNTGELFF.

A few counts support this clone. This chain links TRBV7-2 with TRBJ2-7, with a tentative D call TRBD1 (5 bases). CDR3 size: 14 residues. Trimming removed 4 bases at V and 0 bases at J, with 10 bases between. Germline V lookup: CDR1 SGHTA, CDR2 FQGNSA. The CDR3 sequence is CASSSYRFSYEQYF. The CDR3, as DNA: TGTGCCAGCAGCTCATACAGGTTCTCCTACGAGCAGTACTTC. The whole variable domain, filled in from reference TRBV7-2 and TRBJ2-7, reads GAGVSQSPSNKVTEKGKDVELRCDPISGHTALYWYRQSLGQGLEFLIYFQGNSAPDKSGLPSDRFSAERTGGSVSTLTIQRTQQEDSAVYLCASSSYRFSYEQYFGPGTRLTVT.

The genes are TRBV9 and TRBJ2-3; 10 bases align to TRBD1. Germline V lookup: CDR1 SGDLS, CDR2 YYNGEE. The trim removed 4 bases at V and 4 bases at J, leaving 12 bases unmatched. CDR3 length: 17 amino acids. The CDR3 DNA is TGTGCCAGCAGCCCCCCCTCCGGGACAGGGGATTCAGATACGCAGTATTTT. Its protein product is CASSPPSGTGDSDTQYF.

The rearrangement joins TRBV5-1 to TRBJ2-7; D is uncertain. V was pared by 2 bases and J by 6 bases, with 12 bases between. CDR1 and CDR2 (germline): SGHRS, YFSETQ. The CDR3 loop spans 13 amino acids. Here the CDR3 reads CASSFDGAVEQYF. In nucleotides, the CDR3 is TGCGCCAGCAGCTTCGATGGAGCAGTCGAGCAGTACTTC. Looking up the rest from reference TRBV5-1 and TRBJ2-7 gives the full variable domain: KAGVTQTPRYLIKTRGQQVTLSCSPISGHRSVSWYQQTPGQGLQFLFEYFSETQRNKGNFPGRFSGRQFSNSRSEMNVSTLELGDSALYLCASSFDGAVEQYFGPGTRLTVT.

The gene calls are TRBV7-3 and TRBJ2-3; TRBD2 is a possible D gene (5 bases). Trimming shortened V by 2 bases and J by 0 bases, and 9 bases separated the two germline ends. The CDR3 totals 15 residues. Germline values: CDR1 SGHTA, CDR2 FQGTGA. The CDR3 coding sequence is TGTGCCAGCAGCTTAGGAGGAACTAGCACAGATACGCAGTATTTT. It specifies CASSLGGTSTDTQYF.

The table lists this clone with a few counts. V usage is TRBV28 and J usage is TRBJ2-7; the D gene is possibly TRBD2 (6 bases). CDR3 size: 12 residues. V was shortened by 4 bases and J by 6 bases, with 10 bases between the two germline ends. CDR1 is MDHEN, CDR2 SYDVKM, per germline. CDR3 protein: CASSSRRGEQYF. CDR3 coding DNA: TGTGCCAGCAGTTCCCGGAGGGGCGAGCAGTACTTC.